The T cell receptor (beta chain) under discussion was sequenced for a study of blood T cell repertoires in COVID-19. Across the study: The samples span acute and convalescent COVID-19 from the United States, Italy and Spain.

The repertoire was sequenced with immunoSEQ multiplex PCR; TCRdb's copy has only in-frame clones and lacks some. Seen here are 300,000 to 350,000 clones, 70% to 90% observed once, and the top ten hold around 2.2%. The germline V gene has CDR1 SGHRS and CDR2 YFSETQ. The CDR3 is made up of 14 amino acids. V was clipped by 1 base and J by 4 bases, with 11 bases between them. Enrollees, about 18 to 95 years old, lived in 25 or so US areas. Donors in Cohort 3 who had recovered were those with two negative PCRs, healthcare professional clearance, or resolution of their symptoms. This TCR came from a man younger than 40 who had recovered from COVID-19. The V gene is TRBV5-1, the J gene TRBJ1-2; D may be TRBD1 (5 bases). Material: PBMCs or T cells enriched from blood (not recorded which). The CDR3 region is CASSLNAGPYGYTF. In DNA form, the CDR3 reads TGCGCCAGCAGCTTGAATGCAGGGCCCTATGGCTACACCTTC.